This T cell receptor (beta chain) comes out of a study of identical twins. Broader study findings: Models, which agreed with sharing between unrelated individuals, nonetheless underestimated the out-of-frame TCR alpha sharing seen in monozygotic twins.

Everyone who donated was a healthy Caucasian. Each CDR3 protein gets one entry after TCRdb re-called the 5' RACE reads with MiXCR. Found here are 500,000 to 650,000 distinct CDR3 sequences, around 24% of them singletons; the top ten hold more than 0.4%. The germline CDR1 and CDR2 sequences are LGHDT and YNNKEL (reference sequence). The V gene lost 4 bases and the J gene lost 0 bases, with 8 bases spanning the gap. CDR3 length: 14 residues. This clonotype occurred a few times. Its antigen is unknown. These data also formed part of another study, on yellow fever vaccine responses in identical twins.

The sequenced sample was CD4+ T cells sorted from blood. V usage is TRBV3-1 and J usage is TRBJ2-3, with D unresolved. The receptor was derived from a woman aged 18-29 years in good health. CDR3 amino acids: CASSPTISTDTQYF. Written as DNA, the CDR3 is TGTGCCAGCAGCCCGACAATTAGCACAGATACGCAGTATTTT.